The 26 T cell receptor beta chains below all came from one sample that was sequenced in a study of identical twins. MiXCR was run by TCRdb on the 5' RACE reads, yielding one entry per CDR3 protein. In the table there are some 590,000 distinct CDR3 sequences, around a tenth of which are singletons. This same sample was also part of a study on yellow fever vaccine responses in identical twins.

Input material: PBMCs. These receptors were collected from a woman younger than 35 in good health.

This clonotype was counted only a few times. V is TRBV11-2 and J is TRBJ2-1; D is possibly TRBD2 (5 bases). CDR1 is SGHAT, CDR2 FQNNGV, per germline. This CDR3 has 15 amino acids. The V end lost 7 bases, the J end lost 8 bases, and 21 bases lay between the germline ends. CDR3 sequence: CASTLIVGLGDEQFF. The CDR3 DNA sequence: TGTGCCAGCACCCTTATAGTAGGACTCGGCGATGAGCAGTTCTTC.

This chain links TRBV10-3 with TRBJ2-7; TRBD2 matches at 12 bases. The CDR3 is 16 residues long. J lost 4 bases, V lost 4 bases, and 8 bases had no gene match. Germline values: CDR1 ENHRY, CDR2 SYGVKD. CDR3 DNA: TGTGCCATCAGTGGAATACTAGCGGGAGGTGGTTACGAGCAGTACTTC. It translates to CAISGILAGGGYEQYF.

The chain uses TRBV6-2 or TRBV6-3 and TRBJ2-5; unclear D gene. CDR1 and CDR2 from the germline V gene are MNHEY and SVGEGT. Trimming took off 2 bases at V and 2 bases at J, with 18 bases between the two ends. This CDR3 spans 17 amino acids. CDR3 residues: CASSYPRWVRLQETQYF. In DNA, the CDR3 is TGTGCCAGCAGTTACCCCCGTTGGGTTAGGCTACAAGAGACCCAGTACTTC.

This clonotype was seen ten or more times. The V call is TRBV6-2 or TRBV6-3, the J call TRBJ2-1, with 9 bases aligning to TRBD2. The CDR3 has 18 amino acids. CDR1 and CDR2 (germline): MNHEY, SVGEGT. V lost 2 bases, J lost 2 bases, and 10 bases stayed unmatched. CDR3 sequence (DNA): TGTGCCAGCAGTTACCCGTTGGCGGGAGGGGGGGCCTACAATGAGCAGTTCTTC. This translates into CASSYPLAGGGAYNEQFF.

This clonotype was counted at least ten times. This rearrangement joins TRBV14 to TRBJ2-1; 8 bases align to TRBD1. After removal of 5 bases from V and 4 bases from J, the junction contained 10 bases not matched to a gene. The CDR3 contains 16 residues. Germline CDR1 and CDR2: SGHDN and FVKESK. CDR3 sequence reads: CASSSRQGRPYNEQFF. The CDR3 bases are TGTGCCAGCAGCTCACGACAGGGGAGACCATACAATGAGCAGTTCTTC.

The chain uses TRBV29-1 and TRBJ2-5, with 8 bases aligning to TRBD2. The CDR3 covers 15 residues. Germline lookup yields CDR1 SQVTM and CDR2 ANQGSEA. With V trimmed by 5 bases and J by 5 bases, 13 bases remained unmatched. CDR3 DNA sequence: TGCAGCGTTTCTCCTTCCGGGACTAGTGCGGAGACCCAGTACTTC. This codes for CSVSPSGTSAETQYF.

This rearrangement joins TRBV7-2 to TRBJ1-2; 7 nucleotides match TRBD1. Germline assignment: CDR1 SGHTA and CDR2 FQGNSA. V lost 5 bases, J lost 5 bases, and 11 bases stayed unmatched. This CDR3 is built from 15 residues. This chain's CDR3 is CASSAVQGIAYGYTF. The CDR3 bases are TGTGCCAGCAGCGCTGTACAGGGGATAGCTTATGGCTACACCTTC.

The V gene is TRBV11-2, the J gene TRBJ2-5, with TRBD2 identical over 7 bases. The V segment lost 5 bases and the J segment 2 bases; nucleotides outside the gene matches: 20. The CDR3 runs 19 residues. Germline values: CDR1 SGHAT, CDR2 FQNNGV. CDR3 in amino acids: CASSPRRWEASGAQETQYF. CDR3 DNA sequence: TGTGCCAGCAGCCCCCGCCGTTGGGAGGCTAGCGGAGCTCAAGAGACCCAGTACTTC.

This clonotype was observed at least ten times. This rearrangement joins TRBV10-3 to TRBJ2-7, with 7 positions matching TRBD2. The CDR3 runs 11 residues. Germline lookup yields CDR1 ENHRY and CDR2 SYGVKD. Losses at the gene ends were 7 bases for V and 4 bases for J; bases not matched to a gene: 1. CDR3 sequence: CAITSGYEQYF. The CDR3 coding sequence is TGTGCCATCACTAGCGGTTACGAGCAGTACTTC.

This clonotype was found many times. The chain joins TRBV6-5 to TRBJ2-7; D is tentatively TRBD1 or TRBD2 (6 bases each). CDR3 length: 13 amino acids. Germline V gene data show CDR1 as MNHEY and CDR2 as SVGAGI. With 3 bases removed from V and 3 bases from J, the gap between germline ends came to 9 bases. The CDR3 spells CASSYGGHYEQYF. CDR3 nucleotides: TGTGCCAGCAGTTATGGGGGGCACTACGAGCAGTACTTC.

This chain joins TRBV18 and TRBJ2-7; D not resolved. The CDR3 spans 13 residues. The V and J ends lost 3 bases and 3 bases respectively, with 9 bases between them. Germline values: CDR1 KGHSH, CDR2 LQKENI. CDR3 bases: TGTGCCAGCTCACCGTCCAGGTACTACGAGCAGTACTTC. Translation gives CASSPSRYYEQYF.

There are many counts of this clonotype. This rearrangement joins TRBV7-9 to TRBJ1-5; 9 nucleotides agree with TRBD1. CDR1 and CDR2 from the germline V gene are SEHNR and FQNEAQ (reference sequence). The V gene end was trimmed by 8 bases and the J gene end by 5 bases; junction bases not matched to a gene: 10. The CDR3 runs 15 residues. CDR3: CASSLGTGLDQPQHF. The CDR3 DNA is TGTGCCAGCTCACTTGGGACAGGGCTTGATCAGCCCCAGCATTTT.

The gene calls are TRBV4-3 and TRBJ2-5; D unresolved. Germline V CDR1 and CDR2: LGHNA, YSLEER. V lost 0 bases and J lost 0, with 8 bases in between. This CDR3 region has 15 residues. The CDR3 region is CASSQEYPHQETQYF. DNA of the CDR3: TGCGCCAGCAGCCAAGAATATCCCCACCAAGAGACCCAGTACTTC.

This clonotype was detected only a few times. The chain joins TRBV19 to TRBJ2-1; the match to TRBD2 covers 9 bases. The germline CDR1 and CDR2 sequences are LNHDA and SQIVND (reference sequence). Germline trimming cut 5 bases from V and 8 bases from J; bases unmatched to any gene: 7. CDR3 length: 14 amino acids. CDR3 sequence: CASSVSGGGDEQFF. The CDR3 region has the DNA TGTGCCAGTAGTGTTAGCGGGGGTGGGGATGAGCAGTTCTTC.

In this sample, this clonotype turned up many times. The chain uses TRBV5-1 and TRBJ2-7; 7 nucleotides line up with TRBD1. The trim removed 2 bases at V and 5 bases at J, leaving 7 bases unmatched. CDR1 is SGHRS and CDR2 is YFSETQ in the germline V gene. This CDR3 has 14 residues. The CDR3 nucleotides are TGCGCCAGCAGCTTATCGACAGGGTCCCACGAGCAGTACTTC. Encoded protein: CASSLSTGSHEQYF.

This clonotype was recorded at least ten times. The DNA for the CDR3 is TGCGCCAGCAGCCCAAGTCGGGAGATCTCCTACGAGCAGTACTTC. Protein sequence: CASSPSREISYEQYF. The rearrangement links TRBV4-3 to TRBJ2-7; a weak D match, TRBD2 (6 bases). This CDR3 region has 15 residues. The V gene's germline CDR1 is LGHNA and CDR2 YSLEER. V was trimmed by 4 bases and J by 0 bases, leaving 13 bases between them.

The rearrangement uses TRBV4-3 and TRBJ2-6; a possible D gene is TRBD2 (5 bases). CDR1 and CDR2 from the germline V gene are LGHNA and YSLEER. This CDR3 has 17 amino acids. Trimming stripped 5 bases from V and 2 bases from J, with 16 bases between. The CDR3 DNA sequence: TGCGCCAGCAGCTTAACCACCTCCGGGACTGGGGCCAACGTCCTGACTTTC. This translates into CASSLTTSGTGANVLTF.

In its sample, this clonotype was seen many times. This chain connects TRBV4-3 to TRBJ2-2; 10 nucleotides agree with TRBD2. The CDR3 runs 17 residues. Germline CDR1 is LGHNA and CDR2 is YSLEER. After removal of 4 bases from V and 0 bases from J, the junction contained 5 bases not matched to a gene. The CDR3, as DNA: TGCGCCAGCAGCCCGCCAGCGGGAGGGCCGAACACCGGGGAGCTGTTTTTT. Translated, it gives CASSPPAGGPNTGELFF.

This clonotype was counted between two and nine times. The genes are TRBV6-1 and TRBJ1-4, with D unclear. Per germline, CDR1 MNHNS and CDR2 SASEGT. With 8 bases removed from V and 8 bases from J, the gap between germline ends came to 15 bases. The CDR3 contains 13 residues. CDR3 sequence reads: CASSRSGDEKLFF. The CDR3 DNA sequence: TGTGCCAGCTCCCGTTCCGGAGACGAAAAACTGTTTTTT.

This chain uses TRBV7-9 with TRBJ2-7; a possible D gene is TRBD1 (6 bases). The V gene's germline CDR1 is SEHNR and CDR2 FQNEAQ (reference sequence). V lost 5 bases, J lost 1 base, and 15 bases lay in between. The CDR3 runs to 15 residues. The CDR3 DNA is TGTGCCAGCAGCATGAGGACAGACTCATCCTACGAGCAGTACTTC. This sequence encodes CASSMRTDSSYEQYF.

The V call is TRBV3-1, the J call TRBJ2-1, with TRBD2 matching 13 bases. Germline V gives CDR1 LGHDT, CDR2 YNNKEL (reference sequence). V gave up 0 bases and J gave up 10 bases; unmatched junction bases: 6. The CDR3 length is 16 residues. CDR3 sequence (DNA): TGTGCCAGCAGCCAAGATTTACTAGCGGGGGGGGTCGAGCAGTTCTTC. Its translation: CASSQDLLAGGVEQFF.

This clonotype has a count of ten or more. The gene calls are TRBV27 and TRBJ2-1, with D possibly being TRBD2 (6 bases). Deletions cut 6 bases from V and 4 bases from J, with 10 bases between. The CDR3 is 13 amino acids. Germline V lookup: CDR1 MNHEY, CDR2 SMNVEV (reference sequence). For the CDR3, the DNA is TGTGCCAGCAGCATAGGGAGGTACAATGAGCAGTTCTTC. Encoded protein: CASSIGRYNEQFF.

This clonotype has more than one count but fewer than ten. The rearrangement joins TRBV18 to TRBJ2-5; no clear D gene. The CDR3 totals 13 residues. Germline V lookup: CDR1 KGHSH, CDR2 LQKENI. V dropped 5 bases and J dropped 2 bases, with 9 bases sitting between them. CDR3 DNA sequence: TGTGCCAGCTCAACTACGTATCAAGAGACCCAGTACTTC. Translated, it gives CASSTTYQETQYF.

The genes are TRBV4-3 and TRBJ2-7, with TRBD2 matching 8 bases. The CDR3 has 17 residues. The germline gives CDR1 LGHNA, CDR2 YSLEER. V gave up 0 bases and J gave up 0 bases; unmatched junction bases: 7. This CDR3 reads CASSQDMSGGSSYEQYF. CDR3 coding DNA: TGCGCCAGCAGCCAAGATATGTCGGGAGGGAGCTCCTACGAGCAGTACTTC.

V gene TRBV7-2 combines with J gene TRBJ2-3, with D possibly being TRBD1 (5 bases). Deletions cut 1 base from V and 4 bases from J, with 12 bases between. The V gene's germline CDR1 is SGHTA and CDR2 FQGNSA. The CDR3 contains 15 residues. CDR3 nucleotide sequence: TGTGCCAGCAGCTTAGATGGGGCAAAGGCAGATACGCAGTATTTT. Amino acid sequence: CASSLDGAKADTQYF.

V and J are TRBV11-3 and TRBJ2-1; 8 nucleotides line up with TRBD2. From germline, CDR1 is SGHNT and CDR2 YENEEA. V gave up 1 base and J gave up 4 bases; unmatched junction bases: 3. This CDR3 has 15 amino acids. As DNA, the CDR3 is TGTGCCAGCAGCTTAGCACGGGGGGGTTACAATGAGCAGTTCTTC. Translating it yields CASSLARGGYNEQFF.